Given below is one TCR beta chain in context. The entry originates in a study of CD8 T cells in Susac syndrome. The RNA, roughly 0.5 to 1 ug, was put through reverse transcription using random hexamers. The TCR beta CDR3 was amplified by immunoSEQ multiplex PCR across 54 Vbeta, 13 Jbeta. TCRdb called the immunoSEQ multiplex PCR reads again in MiXCR, with one record for every CDR3 protein. The sample holds hundreds of thousands of distinct CDR3 sequences; almost 85% are singletons and the top ten take 0.21%. CDR3 length equals 10 residues. V was trimmed by 5 bases and J by 14 bases, leaving 13 bases between them. CDR1 and CDR2 (germline): SQVTM, ANQGSEA. The multiple sclerosis controls were treatment-naive patients affected by stable or active relapsing-remitting disease.

Sequencing was done on a sample of CD8+ T cells from PBMCs. This receptor was obtained from a human donor with multiple sclerosis. The V call is TRBV29-1, the J call TRBJ2-1; tentatively, D is TRBD2 (6 bases). The CDR3 DNA follows: TGCAGCGTTTTGACGGGGGACGAGTTCTTC. Translating gives CSVLTGDEFF.